Listed here are 4 T cell receptor beta chains from one sample, sequenced in a study of blood T cell repertoires in COVID-19. Profiled with immunoSEQ multiplex PCR; TCRdb holds only in-frame clones, not every one. Of about 400,000 clones listed, approximately 86% are singletons. The sample was PBMCs or T cells enriched from blood (not recorded which). These receptors were obtained from a woman in her forties with acute COVID-19.

This chain uses TRBV5-1 with TRBJ2-5; the match to TRBD2 covers 11 bases. V shed 4 bases and J 1 base; nucleotides not matched to a gene: 9. The CDR3 runs to 17 residues. CDR1 is SGHRS and CDR2 is YFSETQ in the germline V gene. CDR3 residues: CASSPGLAEPFQETQYF. CDR3 nucleotides: TGCGCCAGCAGCCCGGGACTAGCGGAGCCTTTCCAAGAGACCCAGTACTTC.

The chain is built from TRBV28 and TRBJ2-7; 9 positions agree with TRBD1. From germline, CDR1 is MDHEN and CDR2 SYDVKM. The V and J ends lost 6 bases and 1 base, in that order; junction bases with no gene match: 10. This CDR3 spans 16 amino acids. CDR3 region: CASRPDTGTGSYEQYF. The CDR3 nucleotides read TGTGCCAGCAGACCCGACACCGGGACAGGGTCCTACGAGCAGTACTTC. The full variable domain, its missing parts supplied by reference TRBV28 and TRBJ2-7, is DVKVTQSSRYLVKRTGEKVFLECVQDMDHENMFWYRQDPGLGLRLIYFSYDVKMKEKGDIPEGYSVSREKKERFSLILESASTNQTSMYLCASRPDTGTGSYEQYFGPGTRLTVT.

J is TRBJ1-1 and V is TRBV5-1, with D possibly matching TRBD1 (5 bases). The V end lost 2 bases, the J end lost 5 bases, and 19 bases lay between the germline ends. Per germline, CDR1 SGHRS and CDR2 YFSETQ. This CDR3 is built from 16 residues. The chain's CDR3 is CASSLDIAGRGTEAFF. CDR3 in DNA: TGCGCCAGCAGCTTAGACATTGCAGGGCGGGGAACTGAAGCTTTCTTT.

The chain has TRBV7-2 and TRBJ2-5; possibly TRBD2 for D (6 bases). There are 14 residues in the CDR3. Trimming took 5 bases from V and 2 from J, leaving 12 bases between them. CDR1 is SGHTA, CDR2 FQGNSA, per germline. Here the CDR3 DNA reads TGTGCCAGCAGCCAGGGTGCGGGGCAAGAGACCCAGTACTTC. Amino acids: CASSQGAGQETQYF. Using reference TRBV7-2 and TRBJ2-5 for the parts outside the CDR3, the full variable domain is GAGVSQSPSNKVTEKGKDVELRCDPISGHTALYWYRQSLGQGLEFLIYFQGNSAPDKSGLPSDRFSAERTGGSVSTLTIQRTQQEDSAVYLCASSQGAGQETQYFGPGTRLLVL.